This T cell receptor (beta chain) was recorded in a study of regulatory T cells in long-lasting Graves disease. V trimming: 2 bases; J trimming: 1 base; junction bases outside the gene matches: 5. The CDR3 totals 16 residues. Germline values: CDR1 MNHEY, CDR2 SMNVEV (reference sequence). This clonotype was observed many times. Noted time point: newly diagnosed GD, antithyroid drugs for less than 3 months. PBMC RNA served as the TCR library source. For TCR beta, libraries came from iRepertoire HTBI primers and Arm-PCR of CDR3 regions. TCRdb re-derived calls from the multiplex PCR reads in MiXCR, one entry per CDR3 protein. In the table there are around 470,000 distinct CDR3 sequences, less than 15% of which are singletons. The same specimen was also included in a second study, on T cells in Graves' hyperthyroidism and ophthalmopathy. Per that paper: Among thyroid clonotypes expanded above 0.001, most also appeared in blood.

V and J are TRBV27 and TRBJ2-3; 8 nucleotides align to TRBD2. The clonotype comes from a woman aged 50 to 60 with Graves disease. The input for sequencing was peripheral blood mononuclear cells (PBMCs), taken at new diagnosis, from a patient treated with antithyroid drugs. The CDR3 DNA follows: TGTGCCAGCAGTTTAGCGGGAGGTCAGGGCACAGATACGCAGTATTTT. As protein: CASSLAGGQGTDTQYF.